The sequence of this T cell receptor (beta chain) was determined in a study of CD4+ T cells in melanoma (dated by TCRdb to about 2022). With respect to the entire study: The study examined neoantigen-specific CD4+ T cells in human melanoma. The research as a whole found: According to the report, neoantigen-specific CD4+ T cells in melanoma displayed diverse differentiation states. Neoantigen-specific CD4+ T cells were reported to be correlated with the function of CD8+ T cells, macrophages and B cells.

Concerning this clone itself: The antigen it binds to is not known. Base qualities were left out, and no much larger clone turns up one base away.

The CDR3, from cysteine to phenylalanine, totals 15 residues. Only the CDR3 region is kept as DNA, spanning 45 bases read in frame from base 1. From a lookup of the germline V gene (reference sequence), CDR1 and CDR2 are DFQATT and SNEGSKA. Between the V and J ends, shortened by 3 bases and 7 bases respectively, the junction contains 19 bases. Donors were patients with melanoma. The library came from the immunoSEQ multiplex PCR assay. TCRdb took this table from immuneACCESS and kept in-frame rearrangements with V and J called. Such tables lack part of the clones; where checked against another copy, unresolved V genes explain under half of the gap, and the rest is unexplained. This sample comprises 5,300 or so clones, under 75% of them detected only once. Roughly 22% of the sample comes from the top ten.

The receptor was derived from a human donor with melanoma. The chain joins TRBV20-1 to TRBJ2-1; a tentative D match to TRBD1 spans 8 bases. Specimen: cells from a culture (not recorded whether cultured in vitro). The CDR3 in this case is CSASGRAGGANEQFF. The base sequence is TGCAGTGCTAGTGGGAGGGCAGGGGGCGCAAATGAGCAGTTCTTC.